Shown below are 21 T cell receptor beta chains from a single sample sequenced in a study of shared clonotypes between healthy human individuals. Clones were sequenced by immunoSEQ multiplex PCR, and TCRdb holds only the in-frame ones, with some missing. The data contain approximately 530,000 clones, 95% to 97% of them singletons. The sample was naive CD4+ T cells sorted from blood. The subset denotes: CD45RA+ positively selected. These receptors were taken from a woman aged 25 to 45 in good health.

The DNA of the CDR3 is TGTGCCACCAGCTGGTACAGGGCAGCCAAAAACATTCAGTACTTC. Its protein is CATSWYRAAKNIQYF. The gene calls are TRBV15 and TRBJ2-4, with D possibly matching TRBD1 (6 bases). From germline, CDR1 is LNHNV and CDR2 YYDKDF (reference sequence). CDR3 length equals 15 residues. V was clipped by 5 bases and J by 0 bases, with 11 bases between them.

The chain carries TRBV30 and TRBJ1-1; 7 bases are a match to TRBD1. CDR1 is GTSNPN and CDR2 is SVGIG in the germline V gene (reference sequence). This CDR3 region has 15 residues. With V trimmed by 4 bases and J by 3 bases, 11 bases remained unmatched. CDR3: CAWTKIRGRDTEAFF. In DNA, the CDR3 is TGTGCCTGGACCAAGATAAGGGGGCGCGACACTGAAGCTTTCTTT.

Comment on this clone: Other DNA sequences in the sample encode the same CDR3. V is TRBV5-4 and J is TRBJ2-1; 10 nucleotides line up with TRBD2. With V trimmed by 1 base and J by 4 bases, 2 bases remained unmatched. The CDR3 is made up of 15 amino acids. Germline V gene sequence: CDR1 SGHNT, CDR2 YYREEE (reference sequence). The CDR3 loop reads CASSLTSGAYNEQFF. DNA of the CDR3: TGTGCCAGCAGCTTGACTAGCGGGGCTTACAATGAGCAGTTCTTC. Complete variable domain (other parts from reference TRBV5-4 and TRBJ2-1): ETGVTQSPTHLIKTRGQQVTLRCSSQSGHNTVSWYQQALGQGPQFIFQYYREEENGRGNFPPRFSGLQFPNYSSELNVNALELDDSALYLCASSLTSGAYNEQFFGPGTRLTVL.

This chain connects TRBV4-1 to TRBJ1-5, with 9 bases matching TRBD1. Germline-derived CDR1 and CDR2 are MGHRA and YSYEKL. With V trimmed by 4 bases and J by 7 bases, 14 bases remained unmatched. The CDR3 is 17 amino acids. The CDR3 bases are TGCGCCAGCAGCCCTCAGGCGGGACAGGGAGTAGGCCAGCCCCAGCATTTT. Its protein product is CASSPQAGQGVGQPQHF.

The rearrangement uses TRBV28 and TRBJ1-5; D remains unclear. The CDR3 length is 15 residues. From germline, CDR1 is MDHEN and CDR2 SYDVKM. Trimming left V 6 bases short and J 3 bases short, with 15 bases between. CDR3 amino acids: CASRAQTGSNQPQHF. The CDR3 DNA reads as TGTGCCAGCAGGGCCCAGACGGGATCCAATCAGCCCCAGCATTTT.

CDR3 nucleotides: TGCGCCAGCAGCTCAGCGAGCTCTGGGGCCAACGTCCTGACTTTC. It yields the protein CASSSASSGANVLTF. This rearrangement joins TRBV5-1 to TRBJ2-6; no firm D call. The germline gives CDR1 SGHRS, CDR2 YFSETQ. The CDR3 is 15 amino acids. Between the trimmed V and J ends, which lost 3 bases and 0 bases, there was a span of 7 bases.

This clone was observed once. The chain couples TRBV11-2 to TRBJ2-2; 12 positions agree with TRBD2. V was pared by 6 bases and J by 7 bases, with 3 bases of the junction left unmatched. Per the germline V gene, CDR1 is SGHAT and CDR2 is FQNNGV. The length of the CDR3 is 14 residues. CDR3 coding DNA: TGTGCCAGCAGAAGACTAGCGGGGGACGGGGAGCTGTTTTTT. It specifies CASRRLAGDGELFF.

The gene calls are TRBV6-5 and TRBJ2-5; D ambiguous. The J call is in doubt because the DNA end fits TRBJ2-7 better. The germline V gene has CDR1 MNHEY and CDR2 SVGAGI. CDR3 length: 13 residues. Written as DNA, the CDR3 is TGTGCCAGCAGTTACTCGAGCGCCTACGAGCAGTACTTC. Translating gives CASSYSSAYEQYF.

The gene calls are TRBV28 and TRBJ1-1; D gene uncertain. The CDR3 sequence is 15 residues long. Germline lookup yields CDR1 MDHEN and CDR2 SYDVKM. V was pared by 7 bases and J by 1 base, with 16 bases between. The CDR3: CASTEKGTANTEAFF. DNA for the CDR3: TGTGCCAGCACCGAAAAGGGTACCGCGAACACTGAAGCTTTCTTT.

J is TRBJ2-7 and V is TRBV21-1. TRBV21-1 is marked as a pseudogene. The CDR3 covers 13 residues. CDR3 bases: TGTGCCAGCAGCATCGCGCATGCCGGGACGCTGTACTTC. Residues: CASSIAHAGTLYF.

The chain recombines TRBV28 with TRBJ2-7, with TRBD1 matching over 7 bases. Germline V lookup: CDR1 MDHEN, CDR2 SYDVKM. The trim removed 3 bases at V and 0 bases at J, leaving 11 bases unmatched. The CDR3 spans 17 residues. This chain's CDR3 is CASSFSPDRARSYEQYF. The CDR3 DNA sequence: TGTGCCAGCAGTTTTTCCCCCGACAGGGCCCGCTCCTACGAGCAGTACTTC.

J is TRBJ2-7 and V is TRBV10-2; 8 nucleotides align to TRBD2. V was clipped by 6 bases and J by 5 bases; unmatched bases: 9. The CDR3 length is 14 residues. CDR1 is WSHSY, CDR2 SAAADI, per germline. CDR3 loop: CASRASGTRNEQYF. In DNA form, the CDR3 reads TGCGCCAGCAGGGCCTCCGGGACTAGAAACGAGCAGTACTTC.

The V gene is TRBV19, the J gene TRBJ2-1; the match to TRBD2 covers 11 bases. There are 16 residues in the CDR3. Per germline, CDR1 LNHDA and CDR2 SQIVND (reference sequence). With V trimmed by 2 bases and J by 0 bases, 0 bases remained unmatched. The CDR3: CASSITSGGSYNEQFF. In nucleotides, the CDR3 is TGTGCCAGTAGTATAACTAGCGGGGGCTCCTACAATGAGCAGTTCTTC.

The chain couples TRBV9 to TRBJ2-1; weak D call: TRBD2 (5 bases). Trimming left V 4 bases short and J 7 bases short, with 18 bases between. The length of the CDR3 is 15 residues. In germline, CDR1 is SGDLS, CDR2 YYNGEE. CDR3 residues: CASSRGGSTGNEQFF. The CDR3 nucleotides read TGTGCCAGCAGCCGAGGAGGCAGCACGGGGAATGAGCAGTTCTTC.

The rearrangement joins TRBV7-2 to TRBJ2-5; 8 bases fit TRBD2. The CDR3 consists of 16 residues. In germline, CDR1 is SGHTA, CDR2 FQGNSA. Trimming cost V 5 bases and J 1 base; bases outside gene matches: 9. CDR3 residues: CASSPDIGRAQETQYF. The CDR3 coding sequence is TGTGCCAGCAGCCCGGACATCGGGAGGGCCCAAGAGACCCAGTACTTC.

The chain recombines TRBV9 with TRBJ1-3; D remains ambiguous. The CDR3 is 16 amino acids. V was clipped by 0 bases and J by 0 bases, with 10 bases between them. The V gene's germline CDR1 is SGDLS and CDR2 YYNGEE. The CDR3 coding sequence is TGTGCCAGCAGCGTAGTGGGCCCAATCTCTGGAAACACCATATATTTT. This encodes CASSVVGPISGNTIYF.

This chain joins TRBV11-2 and TRBJ2-7; no definite D call. V shed 4 bases and J shed 2 bases, with 9 bases lying between them. The CDR3 loop spans 13 amino acids. The germline CDR1 and CDR2 sequences are SGHAT and FQNNGV. The CDR3 DNA follows: TGTGCCAGCAGCTCCCGTGGCACCTACGAGCAGTACTTC. It is translated as CASSSRGTYEQYF.

The chain links TRBV15 to TRBJ1-4; D not resolved. There are 16 residues in the CDR3. Trimming shortened V by 5 bases and J by 5 bases, and 18 bases separated the two germline ends. Germline V gene data show CDR1 as LNHNV and CDR2 as YYDKDF (reference sequence). CDR3 sequence: CATSRRPGLANEKLFF. For the CDR3, the DNA is TGTGCCACCAGCCGTCGTCCGGGCCTAGCCAATGAAAAACTGTTTTTT.

This clone was seen just once. The chain carries TRBV27 and TRBJ2-3; the D gene is possibly TRBD2 (6 bases). The CDR3 length is 21 residues. Looked up from germline, CDR1 is MNHEY and CDR2 is SMNVEV (reference sequence). Here the CDR3 DNA reads TGTACCGCCTCACAGGTATTTTCCCCCCGACCACTAGCCCATCCTACAGATACGCAGTATTTT. As protein: CTASQVFSPRPLAHPTDTQYF.

This chain links TRBV27 with TRBJ2-7; 9 bases fit TRBD1. V shed 3 bases and J 5 bases; nucleotides not matched to a gene: 8. The germline gives CDR1 MNHEY, CDR2 SMNVEV (reference sequence). The CDR3 is 15 amino acids. For the CDR3, the DNA is TGTGCCAGCAGTTTTTACAGGGGGCAAAGGAACGAGCAGTACTTC. Its protein is CASSFYRGQRNEQYF.

In this sample, this clone turned up once. The chain employs TRBV19 and TRBJ2-1; D may correspond to TRBD1 or TRBD2 (5 bases each). Trimming shortened V by 3 bases and J by 4 bases, and 13 bases separated the two germline ends. The germline gives CDR1 LNHDA, CDR2 SQIVND (reference sequence). The length of the CDR3 is 15 residues. The CDR3 spells CASSMQGRKYNEQFF. The CDR3 region has the DNA TGTGCCAGTAGTATGCAGGGACGAAAGTACAATGAGCAGTTCTTC.